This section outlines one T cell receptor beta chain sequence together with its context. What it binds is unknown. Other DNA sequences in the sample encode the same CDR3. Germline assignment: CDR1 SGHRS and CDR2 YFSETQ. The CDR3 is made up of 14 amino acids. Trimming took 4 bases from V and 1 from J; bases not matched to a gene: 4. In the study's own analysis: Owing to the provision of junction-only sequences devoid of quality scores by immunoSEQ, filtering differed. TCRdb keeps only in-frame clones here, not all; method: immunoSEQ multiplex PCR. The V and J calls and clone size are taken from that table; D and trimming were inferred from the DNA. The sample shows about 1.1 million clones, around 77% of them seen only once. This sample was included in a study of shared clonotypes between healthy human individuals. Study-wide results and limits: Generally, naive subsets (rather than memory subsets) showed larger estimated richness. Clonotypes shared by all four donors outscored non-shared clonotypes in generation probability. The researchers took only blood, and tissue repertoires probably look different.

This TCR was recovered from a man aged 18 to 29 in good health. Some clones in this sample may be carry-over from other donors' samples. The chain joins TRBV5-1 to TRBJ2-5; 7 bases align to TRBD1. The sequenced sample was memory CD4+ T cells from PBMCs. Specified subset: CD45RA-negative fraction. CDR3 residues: CASSPGQPQETQYF. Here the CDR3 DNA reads TGCGCCAGCAGCCCGGGACAGCCCCAAGAGACCCAGTACTTC. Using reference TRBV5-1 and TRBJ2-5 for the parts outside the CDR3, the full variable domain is KAGVTQTPRYLIKTRGQQVTLSCSPISGHRSVSWYQQTPGQGLQFLFEYFSETQRNKGNFPGRFSGRQFSNSRSEMNVSTLELGDSALYLCASSPGQPQETQYFGPGTRLLVL.